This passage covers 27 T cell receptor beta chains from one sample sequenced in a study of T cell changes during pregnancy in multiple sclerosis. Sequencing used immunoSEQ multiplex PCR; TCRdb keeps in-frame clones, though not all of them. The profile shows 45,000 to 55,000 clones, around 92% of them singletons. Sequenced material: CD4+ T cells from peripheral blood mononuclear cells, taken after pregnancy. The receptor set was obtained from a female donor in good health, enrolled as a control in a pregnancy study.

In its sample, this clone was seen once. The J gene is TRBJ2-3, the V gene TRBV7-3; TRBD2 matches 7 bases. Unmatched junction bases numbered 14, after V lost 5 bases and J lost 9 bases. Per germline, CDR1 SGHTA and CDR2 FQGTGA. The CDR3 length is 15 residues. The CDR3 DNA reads TGTGCCAGCAGCCCGAGCGGGGCGGCAATTGGGACGCAGTATTTT. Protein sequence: CASSPSGAAIGTQYF.

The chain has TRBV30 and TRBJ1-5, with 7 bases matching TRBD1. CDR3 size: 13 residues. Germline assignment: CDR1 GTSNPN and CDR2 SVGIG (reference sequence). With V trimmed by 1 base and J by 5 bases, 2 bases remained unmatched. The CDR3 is CAWSDRGDQPQHF. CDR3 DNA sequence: TGTGCCTGGAGTGACAGGGGCGATCAGCCCCAGCATTTT.

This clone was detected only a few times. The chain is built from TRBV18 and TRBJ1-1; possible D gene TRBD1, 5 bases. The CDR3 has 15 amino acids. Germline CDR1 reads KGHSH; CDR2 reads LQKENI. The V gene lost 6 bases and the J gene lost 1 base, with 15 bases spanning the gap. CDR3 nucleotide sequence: TGTGCCAGCTCTCCCAGGGAATTAGGGAACACTGAAGCTTTCTTT. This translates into CASSPRELGNTEAFF.

As DNA, the CDR3 is TGTGCTAGTGCCCTCGGGTACATTCAGTACTTC. Translating gives CASALGYIQYF. The chain recombines TRBV12-5 with TRBJ2-4; D remains ambiguous. Trimming pared 7 bases from V and 8 bases from J, leaving 9 bases between. CDR1 and CDR2 (germline): LGHNT, FRNRAP. The CDR3 loop spans 11 amino acids.

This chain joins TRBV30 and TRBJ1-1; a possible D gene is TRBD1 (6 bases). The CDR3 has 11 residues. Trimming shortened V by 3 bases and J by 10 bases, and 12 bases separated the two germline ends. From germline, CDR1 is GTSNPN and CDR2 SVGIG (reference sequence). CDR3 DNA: TGTGCCTGGAGCGGGGGGCGCTCAGCTTTCTTT. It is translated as CAWSGGRSAFF.

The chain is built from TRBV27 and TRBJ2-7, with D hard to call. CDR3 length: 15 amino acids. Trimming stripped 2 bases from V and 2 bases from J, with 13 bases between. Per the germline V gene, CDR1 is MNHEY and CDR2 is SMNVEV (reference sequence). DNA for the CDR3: TGTGCCAGCAGTTTAAGCCTAAGAGGTGCCTACGAGCAGTACTTC. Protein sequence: CASSLSLRGAYEQYF.

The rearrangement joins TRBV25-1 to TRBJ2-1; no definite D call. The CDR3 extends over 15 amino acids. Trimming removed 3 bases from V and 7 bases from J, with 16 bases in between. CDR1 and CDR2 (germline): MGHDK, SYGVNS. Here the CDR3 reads CASSEWSTVLNEQFF. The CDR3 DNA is TGTGCCAGCAGTGAGTGGTCAACGGTATTGAATGAGCAGTTCTTC.

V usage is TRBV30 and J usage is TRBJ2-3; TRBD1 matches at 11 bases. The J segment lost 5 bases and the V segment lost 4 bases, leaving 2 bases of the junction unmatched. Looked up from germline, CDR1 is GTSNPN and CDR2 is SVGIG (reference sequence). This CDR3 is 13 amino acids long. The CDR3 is CAWTGQGVDTQYF. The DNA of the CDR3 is TGTGCCTGGACGGGACAGGGGGTAGATACGCAGTATTTT.

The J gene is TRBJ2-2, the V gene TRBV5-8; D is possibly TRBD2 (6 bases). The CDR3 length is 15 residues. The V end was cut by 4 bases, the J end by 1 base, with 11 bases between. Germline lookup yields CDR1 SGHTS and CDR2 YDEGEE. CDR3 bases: TGTGCCAGCAGCCAACGGGACTGGAACACCGGGGAGCTGTTTTTT. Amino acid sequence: CASSQRDWNTGELFF.

CDR3 residues: CASSFLTSGAGETQYF. CDR3 bases: TGCGCCAGCAGCTTTTTGACTAGCGGGGCGGGAGAGACCCAGTACTTC. The chain joins TRBV5-1 to TRBJ2-5, with 11 bases fitting TRBD2. V trimming: 2 bases; J trimming: 4 bases; junction bases outside the gene matches: 7. The CDR3 sequence is 16 residues long. Germline V gene sequence: CDR1 SGHRS, CDR2 YFSETQ.

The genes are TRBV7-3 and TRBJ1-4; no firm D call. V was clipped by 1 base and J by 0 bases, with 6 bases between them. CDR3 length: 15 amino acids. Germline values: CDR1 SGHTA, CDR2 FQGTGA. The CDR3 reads CASSLRAATNEKLFF. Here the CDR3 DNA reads TGTGCCAGCAGCTTAAGAGCTGCAACTAATGAAAAACTGTTTTTT.

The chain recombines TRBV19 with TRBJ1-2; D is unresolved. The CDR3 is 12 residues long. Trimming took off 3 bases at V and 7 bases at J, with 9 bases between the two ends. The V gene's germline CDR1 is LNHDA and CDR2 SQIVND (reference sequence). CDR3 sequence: CASSIGRGGYTF. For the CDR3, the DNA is TGTGCCAGTAGTATTGGACGGGGTGGCTACACCTTC.

The CDR3 here is CASSLGLINTGELFF. For the CDR3, the DNA is TGTGCCAGCAGCCTAGGACTAATAAACACCGGGGAGCTGTTTTTT. The V and J genes are TRBV28 and TRBJ2-2, with D possibly matching TRBD2 (6 bases). V lost 6 bases, J lost 2 bases, and 13 bases lay in between. CDR3 length: 15 residues. Germline V gene lookup returns CDR1 MDHEN and CDR2 SYDVKM.

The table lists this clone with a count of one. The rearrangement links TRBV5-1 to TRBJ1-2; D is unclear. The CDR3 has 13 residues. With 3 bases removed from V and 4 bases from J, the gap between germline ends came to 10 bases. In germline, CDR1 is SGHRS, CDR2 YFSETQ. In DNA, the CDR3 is TGCGCCAGCAGCTCGCCGGGAGGCTATGGCTACACCTTC. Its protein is CASSSPGGYGYTF.

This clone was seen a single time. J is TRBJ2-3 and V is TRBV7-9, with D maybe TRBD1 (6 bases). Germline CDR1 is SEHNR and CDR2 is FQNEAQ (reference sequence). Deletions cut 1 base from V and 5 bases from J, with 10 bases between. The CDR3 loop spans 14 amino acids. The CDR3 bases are TGTGCCAGCAGCTTAGTCCAGGGGATAGATACGCAGTATTTT. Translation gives CASSLVQGIDTQYF.

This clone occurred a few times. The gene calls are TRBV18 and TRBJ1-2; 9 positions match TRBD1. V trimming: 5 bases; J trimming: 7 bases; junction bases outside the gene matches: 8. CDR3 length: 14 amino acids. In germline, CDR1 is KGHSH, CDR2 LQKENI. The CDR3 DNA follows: TGTGCCAGCTCAATAGCCGGGACAGGGTTTGGCTACACCTTC. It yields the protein CASSIAGTGFGYTF.

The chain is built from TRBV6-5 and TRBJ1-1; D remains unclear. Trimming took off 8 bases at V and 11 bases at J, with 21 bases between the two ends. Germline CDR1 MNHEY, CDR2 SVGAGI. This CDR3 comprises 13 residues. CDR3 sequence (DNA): TGTGCCAGCCATCTCGAAGGGAGTTTGGCCGCTTTCTTT. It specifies CASHLEGSLAAFF.

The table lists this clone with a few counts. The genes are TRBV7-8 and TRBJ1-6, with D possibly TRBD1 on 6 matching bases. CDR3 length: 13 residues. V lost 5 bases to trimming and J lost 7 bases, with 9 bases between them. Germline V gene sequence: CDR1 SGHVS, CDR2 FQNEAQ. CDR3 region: CASSPRGNSPLHF. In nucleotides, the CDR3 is TGTGCCAGCAGCCCTAGGGGGAATTCACCCCTCCACTTT.

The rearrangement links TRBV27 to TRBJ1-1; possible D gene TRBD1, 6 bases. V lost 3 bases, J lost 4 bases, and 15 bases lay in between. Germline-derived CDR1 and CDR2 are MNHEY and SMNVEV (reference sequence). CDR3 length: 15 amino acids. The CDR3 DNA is TGTGCCAGCAGTTTTGGGCCAGGGGACGGCACTGAAGCTTTCTTT. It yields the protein CASSFGPGDGTEAFF.

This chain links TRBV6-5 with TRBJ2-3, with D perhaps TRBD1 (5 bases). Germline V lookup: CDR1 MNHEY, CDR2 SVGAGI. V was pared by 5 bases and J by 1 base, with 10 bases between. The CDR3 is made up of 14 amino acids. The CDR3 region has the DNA TGTGCCAGCAGTCTCATGGGGCGCACAGATACGCAGTATTTT. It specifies CASSLMGRTDTQYF.

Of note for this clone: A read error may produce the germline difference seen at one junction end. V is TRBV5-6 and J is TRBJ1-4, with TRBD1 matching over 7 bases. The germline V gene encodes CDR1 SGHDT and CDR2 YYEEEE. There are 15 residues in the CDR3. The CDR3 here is CASSLRGRVLEKLLF. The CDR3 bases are TGTGCCAGCAGCTTGAGGGGGCGGGTTCTTGAAAAACTGCTTTTT.

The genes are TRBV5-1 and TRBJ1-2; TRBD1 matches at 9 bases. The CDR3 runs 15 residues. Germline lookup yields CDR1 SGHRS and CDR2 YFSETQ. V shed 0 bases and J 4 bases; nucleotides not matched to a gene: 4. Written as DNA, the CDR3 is TGCGCCAGCAGCTTGGAGGACAGGGGAGCCTATGGCTACACCTTC. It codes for CASSLEDRGAYGYTF.

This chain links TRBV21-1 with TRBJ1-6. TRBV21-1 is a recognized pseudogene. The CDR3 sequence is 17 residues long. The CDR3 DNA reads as TGTGCCGGACCTCTGCTGGAGGGGACCCGTTTGGGTTCACCCCTCCACTTT. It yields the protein CAGPLLEGTRLGSPLHF.

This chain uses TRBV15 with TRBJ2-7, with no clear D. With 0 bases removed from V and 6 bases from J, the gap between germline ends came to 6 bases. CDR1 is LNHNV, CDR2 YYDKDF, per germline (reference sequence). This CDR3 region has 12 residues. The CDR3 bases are TGTGCCACCAGCAGAGATCTAAGCGAGCAGTACTTC. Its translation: CATSRDLSEQYF.

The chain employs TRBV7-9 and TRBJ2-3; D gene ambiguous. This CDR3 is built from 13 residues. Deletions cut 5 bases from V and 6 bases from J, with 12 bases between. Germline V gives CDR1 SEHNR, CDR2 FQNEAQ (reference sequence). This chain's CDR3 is CASSPKWADTQYF. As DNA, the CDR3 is TGTGCCAGCAGCCCCAAGTGGGCCGATACGCAGTATTTT. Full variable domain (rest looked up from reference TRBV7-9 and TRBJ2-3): DTGVSQNPRHKITKRGQNVTFRCDPISEHNRLYWYRQTLGQGPEFLTYFQNEAQLEKSRLLSDRFSAERPKGSFSTLEIQRTEQGDSAMYLCASSPKWADTQYFGPGTRLTVL.

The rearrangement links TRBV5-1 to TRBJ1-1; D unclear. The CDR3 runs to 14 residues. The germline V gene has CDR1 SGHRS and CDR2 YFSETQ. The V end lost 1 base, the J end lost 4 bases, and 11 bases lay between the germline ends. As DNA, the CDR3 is TGCGCCAGCAGCTTGAATGCGGCAGCCACTGAAGCTTTCTTT. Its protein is CASSLNAAATEAFF.

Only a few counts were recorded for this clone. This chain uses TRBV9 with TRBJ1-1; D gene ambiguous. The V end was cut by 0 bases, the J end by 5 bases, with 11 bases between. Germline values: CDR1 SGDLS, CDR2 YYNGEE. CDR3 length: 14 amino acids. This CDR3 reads CASSVDVGRTEAFF. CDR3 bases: TGTGCCAGCAGCGTAGATGTCGGTCGTACTGAAGCTTTCTTT.